This T cell receptor beta chain was sequenced in a study of vaccination effects on CD4 cells after COVID-19. For the study at large: Subjects were given two BNT162b2 or mRNA-1273 vaccine doses. The study obtained samples from a couple of convalescent patients 16 days and one week before vaccination. Study-level findings and limits: Early post-infection timepoints were absent, and convalescent patients were few.

The CDR3 is made up of 16 amino acids. The germline V gene has CDR1 SGHRS and CDR2 YFSETQ. Trimming stripped 3 bases from V and 5 bases from J, with 17 bases between. This table comes from immunoSEQ multiplex PCR, and its TCRdb copy is limited to in-frame clones, with some not included. The table shows about 45,000 clones, with roughly 72% occurring only once. Isolating CD4+ T cells followed 9 to 11 days of culture. Half-medium exchanges with IL-2 medium took place on days 3 and 7. A word on this clone: The antigen remains unidentified.

This TCR derives from a human donor who had a prior SARS-CoV-2 infection. Sequences were derived from CD4+ T cells from PBMCs cultured without peptide, sampled before COVID-19 vaccination. V gene TRBV5-1 combines with J gene TRBJ2-2, with D tentatively TRBD1 (8 bases). The DNA of the CDR3 is TGCGCCAGCAGCTCGGGAGGACAGGGAGGGACCGGGGAGCTGTTTTTT. Protein product: CASSSGGQGGTGELFF.